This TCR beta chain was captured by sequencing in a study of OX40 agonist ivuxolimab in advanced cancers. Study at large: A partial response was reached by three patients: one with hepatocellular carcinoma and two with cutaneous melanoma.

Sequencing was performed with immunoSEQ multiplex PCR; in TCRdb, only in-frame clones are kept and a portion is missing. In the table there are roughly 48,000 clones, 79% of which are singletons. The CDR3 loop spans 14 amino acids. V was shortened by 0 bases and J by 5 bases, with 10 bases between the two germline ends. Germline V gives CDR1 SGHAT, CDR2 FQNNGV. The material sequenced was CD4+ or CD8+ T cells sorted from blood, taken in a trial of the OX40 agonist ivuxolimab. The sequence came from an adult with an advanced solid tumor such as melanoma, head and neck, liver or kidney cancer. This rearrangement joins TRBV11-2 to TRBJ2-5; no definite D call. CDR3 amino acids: CASSLDPRGETQYF. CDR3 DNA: TGTGCCAGCAGCTTAGACCCTCGAGGTGAGACCCAGTACTTC.